This T cell receptor beta chain originates from a study of T cell repertoires in cytomegalovirus infection. Study results and caveats: HLA-C-restricted CMV-specific TCR beta clonotypes were dominant in the ex vivo response.

Trimming cost V 3 bases and J 1 base; bases outside gene matches: 6. This CDR3 is 19 amino acids long. Germline assignment: CDR1 LNHDA and CDR2 SQIVND (reference sequence). This clonotype was detected a few times. Its specificity is not known. TCRdb redid the calling of the reads with MiXCR, one entry per CDR3 protein. The sample holds 700,000 to 900,000 distinct CDR3 sequences, around 29% seen once. This chain joins TRBV19 and TRBJ2-1; 16 nucleotides line up with TRBD2. The receptor comes from a human donor in good health (CMV status not recorded). Some clones in this sample may be carry-over from other donors' samples. The material sequenced was cultured CD8+ T cells from PBMCs, taken from culture after CMV antigen stimulation. The CDR3 DNA sequence: TGTGCCAGTAGTATCGATGGGGGACTAGCGGGGGGGTCCTACAATGAGCAGTTCTTC. Amino acid sequence: CASSIDGGLAGGSYNEQFF.